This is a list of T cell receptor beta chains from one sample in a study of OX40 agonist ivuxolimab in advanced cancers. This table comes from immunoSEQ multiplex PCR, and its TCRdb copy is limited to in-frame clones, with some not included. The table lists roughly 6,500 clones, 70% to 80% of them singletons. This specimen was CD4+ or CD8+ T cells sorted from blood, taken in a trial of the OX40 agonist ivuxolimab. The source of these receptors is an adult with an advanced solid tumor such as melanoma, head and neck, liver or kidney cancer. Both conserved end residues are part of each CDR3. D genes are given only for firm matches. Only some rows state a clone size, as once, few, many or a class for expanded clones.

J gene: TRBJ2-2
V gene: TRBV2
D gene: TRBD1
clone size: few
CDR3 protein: CASQRQGVNTGELFF
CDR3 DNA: TGTGCCAGCCAACGACAGGGGGTGAACACCGGGGAGCTGTTTTTT

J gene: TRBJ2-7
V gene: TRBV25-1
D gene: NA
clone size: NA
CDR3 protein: CASSGGPSYEQYF
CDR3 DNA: TGTGCCAGCAGTGGTGGGCCCTCCTACGAGCAGTACTTC

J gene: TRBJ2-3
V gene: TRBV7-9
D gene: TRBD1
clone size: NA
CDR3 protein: CASSLAATRGTDTQYF
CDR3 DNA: TGTGCCAGCAGCTTAGCGGCTACCAGGGGGACAGATACGCAGTATTTT

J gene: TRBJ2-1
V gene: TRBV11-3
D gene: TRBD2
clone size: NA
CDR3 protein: CASSLGASGYNEQFF
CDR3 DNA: TGTGCCAGCAGCTTAGGGGCTAGCGGTTACAATGAGCAGTTCTTC

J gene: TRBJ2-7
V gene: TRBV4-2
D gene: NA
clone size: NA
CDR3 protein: CASSRGLSYEQYF
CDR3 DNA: TGTGCCAGCAGCAGGGGCCTCTCCTACGAGCAGTACTTC

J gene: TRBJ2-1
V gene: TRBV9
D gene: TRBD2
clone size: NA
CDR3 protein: CASSGGAGVYYNEQFF
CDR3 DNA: TGTGCCAGCAGCGGCGGAGCGGGAGTATACTACAATGAGCAGTTCTTC

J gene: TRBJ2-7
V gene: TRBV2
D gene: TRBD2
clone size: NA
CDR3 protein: CASSEGGDDYEQYF
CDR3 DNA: TGTGCCAGCAGTGAGGGAGGGGATGACTACGAGCAGTACTTC

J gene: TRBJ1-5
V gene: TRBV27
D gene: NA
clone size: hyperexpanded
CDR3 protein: CASSFGGAQPQHF
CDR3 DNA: TGTGCCAGCAGTTTTGGAGGGGCTCAGCCCCAGCATTTT

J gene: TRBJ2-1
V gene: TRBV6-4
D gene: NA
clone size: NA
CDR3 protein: CASRAPTGEDNEQFF
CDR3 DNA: TGTGCCAGCAGGGCCCCTACAGGGGAGGACAATGAGCAGTTCTTC

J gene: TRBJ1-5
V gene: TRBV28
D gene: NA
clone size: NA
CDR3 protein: CASSLPLIEPQHF
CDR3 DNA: TGTGCCAGCAGTTTGCCCCTTATAGAGCCCCAGCATTTT

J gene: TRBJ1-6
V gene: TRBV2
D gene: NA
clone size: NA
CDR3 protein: CASSELYGDSYNSPLHF
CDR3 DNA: TGTGCCAGCAGTGAACTCTATGGGGACTCTTATAATTCACCCCTCCACTTT

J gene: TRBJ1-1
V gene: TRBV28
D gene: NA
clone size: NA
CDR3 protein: CASSYKGFTEAFF
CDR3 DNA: TGTGCCAGCAGTTATAAGGGTTTCACTGAAGCTTTCTTT

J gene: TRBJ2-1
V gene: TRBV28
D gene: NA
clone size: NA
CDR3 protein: CASSERQNNEQFF
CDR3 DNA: TGTGCCAGCAGTGAACGACAGAACAATGAGCAGTTCTTC

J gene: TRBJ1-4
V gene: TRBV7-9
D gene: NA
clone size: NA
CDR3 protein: CASGAGAAEKLFF
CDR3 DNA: TGTGCCAGCGGGGCAGGGGCAGCTGAAAAACTGTTTTTT

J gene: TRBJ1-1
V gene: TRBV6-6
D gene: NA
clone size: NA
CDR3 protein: CASSYSTNRIGFF
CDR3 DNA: TGTGCCAGCAGTTACTCTACCAATCGGATCGGTTTCTTT

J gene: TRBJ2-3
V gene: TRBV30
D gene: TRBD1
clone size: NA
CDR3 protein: CAWNPGTGDTDTQYF
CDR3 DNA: TGTGCGTGGAATCCCGGGACAGGGGACACAGATACGCAGTATTTT

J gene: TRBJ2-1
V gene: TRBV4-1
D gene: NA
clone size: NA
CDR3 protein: CASSQDFLELNEQFF
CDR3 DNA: TGCGCCAGCAGCCAAGATTTCCTAGAGTTGAATGAGCAGTTCTTC

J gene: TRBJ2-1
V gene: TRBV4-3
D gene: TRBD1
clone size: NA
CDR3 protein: CASSPETGDYNEQFF
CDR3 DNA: TGCGCCAGCAGCCCCGAGACAGGGGATTACAATGAGCAGTTCTTC

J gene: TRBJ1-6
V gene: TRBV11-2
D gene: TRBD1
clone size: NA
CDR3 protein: CATRGDRGSSPLHF
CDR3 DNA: TGTGCCACCCGGGGGGACAGGGGATCTTCACCCCTCCACTTT

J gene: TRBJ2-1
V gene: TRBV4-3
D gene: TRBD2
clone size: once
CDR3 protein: CASSQDTGGWNEQFF
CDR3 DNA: TGCGCCAGCAGCCAAGATACGGGGGGGTGGAATGAGCAGTTCTTC

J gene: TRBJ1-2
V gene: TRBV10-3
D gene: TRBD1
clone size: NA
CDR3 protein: CAISGSGQGALGYTF
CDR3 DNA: TGTGCCATCAGTGGTTCGGGACAGGGGGCTCTTGGCTACACCTTC

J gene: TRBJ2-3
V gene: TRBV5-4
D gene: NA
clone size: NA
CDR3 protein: CASTEDLGLATDTQYF
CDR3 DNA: TGTGCCAGTACCGAAGATCTGGGACTTGCCACAGATACGCAGTATTTT

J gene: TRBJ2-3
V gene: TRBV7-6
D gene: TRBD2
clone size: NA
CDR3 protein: CASSFPGLAGGDTQYF
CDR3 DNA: TGTGCCAGCAGCTTTCCGGGACTAGCGGGAGGAGATACGCAGTATTTT

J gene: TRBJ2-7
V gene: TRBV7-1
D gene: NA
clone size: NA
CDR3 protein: CASSYRTVSSYEQYF
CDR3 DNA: TGTGCCAGCAGCTACAGGACAGTTAGCTCCTACGAGCAGTACTTC

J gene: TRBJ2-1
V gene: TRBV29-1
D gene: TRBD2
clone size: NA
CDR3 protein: CSVEDVIAGARYNEQFF
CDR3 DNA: TGCAGCGTTGAAGACGTCATAGCGGGAGCGCGCTACAATGAGCAGTTCTTC

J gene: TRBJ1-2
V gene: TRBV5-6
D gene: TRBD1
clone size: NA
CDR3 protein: CASTAQGADYGYTF
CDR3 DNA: TGTGCCAGCACCGCCCAGGGGGCTGATTATGGCTACACCTTC

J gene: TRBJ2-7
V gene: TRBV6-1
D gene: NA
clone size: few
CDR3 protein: CASSEFVQGYHEQYF
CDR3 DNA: TGTGCCAGCAGTGAATTCGTACAGGGTTACCACGAGCAGTACTTC

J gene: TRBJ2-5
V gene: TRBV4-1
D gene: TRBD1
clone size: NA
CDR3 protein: CASSQEEFETGGGKETQYF
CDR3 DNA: TGCGCCAGCAGCCAAGAGGAATTCGAGACAGGGGGCGGGAAAGAGACCCAGTACTTC

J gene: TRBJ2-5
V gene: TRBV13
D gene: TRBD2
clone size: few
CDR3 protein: CASSSFKRGIQETQYF
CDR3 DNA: TGTGCCAGCAGCTCCTTTAAGCGGGGAATACAAGAGACCCAGTACTTC

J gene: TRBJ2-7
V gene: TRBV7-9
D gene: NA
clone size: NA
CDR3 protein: CASSVTGPAGYEQYF
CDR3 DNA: TGTGCCAGCAGCGTGACAGGTCCCGCCGGGTACGAGCAGTACTTC

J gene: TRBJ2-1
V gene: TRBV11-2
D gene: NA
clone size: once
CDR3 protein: CASSLGSEQFF
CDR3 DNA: TGTGCCAGCAGCTTAGGGAGTGAGCAGTTCTTC

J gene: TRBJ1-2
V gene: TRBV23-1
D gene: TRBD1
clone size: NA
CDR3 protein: CASSQKGVRGDYGYTF
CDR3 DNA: TGCGCCAGCAGTCAAAAGGGAGTCAGGGGGGACTATGGCTACACCTTC

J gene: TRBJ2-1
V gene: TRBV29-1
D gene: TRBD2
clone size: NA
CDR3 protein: CSVEALGLAGGVDEQFF
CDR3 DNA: TGCAGCGTTGAAGCCTTGGGACTAGCGGGAGGGGTCGATGAGCAGTTCTTC

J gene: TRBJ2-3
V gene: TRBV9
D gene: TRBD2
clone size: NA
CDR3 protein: CASSGSGGASTDTQYF
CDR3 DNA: TGTGCCAGCAGCGGCAGCGGGGGGGCGTCCACAGATACGCAGTATTTT

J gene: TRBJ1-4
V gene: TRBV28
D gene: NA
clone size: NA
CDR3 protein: CASSLWTNEKLFF
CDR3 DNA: TGTGCCAGCAGTTTATGGACGAATGAAAAACTGTTTTTT

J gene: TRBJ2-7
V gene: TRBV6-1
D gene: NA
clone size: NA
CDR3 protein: CASSDLPSFSYEQYF
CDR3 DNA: TGTGCCAGCAGTGATCTCCCGAGTTTCTCCTACGAGCAGTACTTC

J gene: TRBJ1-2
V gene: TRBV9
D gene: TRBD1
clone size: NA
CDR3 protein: CASSVVGTGNYGYTF
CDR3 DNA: TGTGCCAGCAGCGTAGTAGGGACAGGGAACTATGGCTACACCTTC

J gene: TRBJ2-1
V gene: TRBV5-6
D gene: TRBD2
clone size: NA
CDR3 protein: CASTLSVVLAGYNEQFF
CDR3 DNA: TGTGCCAGCACCCTTTCGGTGGTTCTAGCGGGTTACAATGAGCAGTTCTTC

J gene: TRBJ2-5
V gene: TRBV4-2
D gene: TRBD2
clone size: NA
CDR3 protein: CASSQDLTGGPEVETQYF
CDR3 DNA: TGTGCCAGCAGCCAAGATCTTACGGGAGGGCCTGAGGTTGAGACCCAGTACTTC

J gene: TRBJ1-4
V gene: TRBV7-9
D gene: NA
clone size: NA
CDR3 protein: CASSLAVWSATNEKLFF
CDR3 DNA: TGTGCCAGCAGCTTAGCAGTCTGGTCGGCAACTAATGAAAAACTGTTTTTT